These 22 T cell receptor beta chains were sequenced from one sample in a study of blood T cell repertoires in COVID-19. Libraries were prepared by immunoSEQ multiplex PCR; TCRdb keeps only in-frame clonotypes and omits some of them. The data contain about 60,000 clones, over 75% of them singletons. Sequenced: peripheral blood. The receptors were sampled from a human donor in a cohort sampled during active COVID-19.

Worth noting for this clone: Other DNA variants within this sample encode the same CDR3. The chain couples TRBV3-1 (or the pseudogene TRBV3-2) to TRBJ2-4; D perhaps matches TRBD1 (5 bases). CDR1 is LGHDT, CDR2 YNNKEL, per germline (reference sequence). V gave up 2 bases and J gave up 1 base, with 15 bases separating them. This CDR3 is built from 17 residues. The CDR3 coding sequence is TGTGCCAGCAGCCAACTAACAGGCGGCACGGCCAAAAACATTCAGTACTTC. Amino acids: CASSQLTGGTAKNIQYF.

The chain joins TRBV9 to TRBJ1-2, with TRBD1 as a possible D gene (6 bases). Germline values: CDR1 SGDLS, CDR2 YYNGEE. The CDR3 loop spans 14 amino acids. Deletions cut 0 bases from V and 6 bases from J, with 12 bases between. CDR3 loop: CASSVGRAGDGYTF. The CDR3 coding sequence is TGTGCCAGCAGCGTAGGGCGGGCAGGGGATGGCTACACCTTC.

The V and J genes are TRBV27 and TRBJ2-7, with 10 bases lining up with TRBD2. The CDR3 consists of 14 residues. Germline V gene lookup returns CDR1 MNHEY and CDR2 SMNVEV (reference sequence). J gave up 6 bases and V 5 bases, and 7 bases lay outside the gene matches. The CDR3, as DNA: TGTGCCAGCAGTCCTCGACTAGCGGGTCTCGAGCAGTACTTC. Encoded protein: CASSPRLAGLEQYF.

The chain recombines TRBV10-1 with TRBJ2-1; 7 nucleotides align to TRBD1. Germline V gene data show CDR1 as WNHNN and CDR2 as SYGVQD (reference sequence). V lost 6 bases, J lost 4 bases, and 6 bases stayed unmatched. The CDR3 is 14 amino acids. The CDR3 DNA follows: TGCGCCAGCAGCCCGGGACAGTCTTACAATGAGCAGTTCTTC. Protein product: CASSPGQSYNEQFF.

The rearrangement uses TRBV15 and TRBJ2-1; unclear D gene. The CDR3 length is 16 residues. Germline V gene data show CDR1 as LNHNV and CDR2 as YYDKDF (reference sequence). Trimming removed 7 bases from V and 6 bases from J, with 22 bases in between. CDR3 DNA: TGTGCCACCACCCAACGGCAGGCAGGTACTGGCAATGAGCAGTTCTTC. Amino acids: CATTQRQAGTGNEQFF.

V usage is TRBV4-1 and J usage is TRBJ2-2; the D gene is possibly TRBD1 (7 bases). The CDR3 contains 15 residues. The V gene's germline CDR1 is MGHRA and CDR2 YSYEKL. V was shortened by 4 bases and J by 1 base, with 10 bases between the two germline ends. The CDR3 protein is CASSRGTVNTGELFF. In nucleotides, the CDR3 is TGCGCCAGCAGCCGCGGGACAGTGAACACCGGGGAGCTGTTTTTT.

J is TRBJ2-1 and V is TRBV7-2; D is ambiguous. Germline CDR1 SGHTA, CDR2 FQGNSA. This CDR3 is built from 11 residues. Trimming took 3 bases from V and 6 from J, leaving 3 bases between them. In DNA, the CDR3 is TGTGCCAGCAGCTTTCTCAATGAGCAGTTCTTC. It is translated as CASSFLNEQFF.

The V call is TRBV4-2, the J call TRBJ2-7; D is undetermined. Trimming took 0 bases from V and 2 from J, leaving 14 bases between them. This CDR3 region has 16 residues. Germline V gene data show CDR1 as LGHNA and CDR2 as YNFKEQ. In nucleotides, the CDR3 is TGTGCCAGCAGCCAAGATTTCACAGCTACAACCTACGAGCAGTACTTC. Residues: CASSQDFTATTYEQYF.

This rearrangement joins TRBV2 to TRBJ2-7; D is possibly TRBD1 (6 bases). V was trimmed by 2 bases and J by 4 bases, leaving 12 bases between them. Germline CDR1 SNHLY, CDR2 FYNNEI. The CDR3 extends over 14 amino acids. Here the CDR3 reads CASSEQGSRYEQYF. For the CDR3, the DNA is TGTGCCAGCAGTGAACAGGGGAGTAGGTACGAGCAGTACTTC.

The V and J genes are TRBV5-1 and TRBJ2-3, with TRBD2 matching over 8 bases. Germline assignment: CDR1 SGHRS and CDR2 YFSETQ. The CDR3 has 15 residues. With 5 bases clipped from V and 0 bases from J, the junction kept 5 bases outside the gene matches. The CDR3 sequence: CASSFSGVSTDTQYF. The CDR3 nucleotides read TGCGCCAGCAGTTTTAGCGGGGTTAGCACAGATACGCAGTATTTT.

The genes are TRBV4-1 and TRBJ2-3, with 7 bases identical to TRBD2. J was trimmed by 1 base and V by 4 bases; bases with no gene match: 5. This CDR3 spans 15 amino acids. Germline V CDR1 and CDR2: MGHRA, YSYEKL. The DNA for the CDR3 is TGCGCCAGCAGCCCACAGAGCGGGGGCACAGATACGCAGTATTTT. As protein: CASSPQSGGTDTQYF.

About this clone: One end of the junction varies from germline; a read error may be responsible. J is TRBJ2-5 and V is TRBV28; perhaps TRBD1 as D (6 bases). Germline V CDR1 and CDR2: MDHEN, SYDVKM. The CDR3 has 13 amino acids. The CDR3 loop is CASSLLTGTKTHF. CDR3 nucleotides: TGTGCCAGCAGTTTGCTAACCGGGACAAAAACGCACTTC.

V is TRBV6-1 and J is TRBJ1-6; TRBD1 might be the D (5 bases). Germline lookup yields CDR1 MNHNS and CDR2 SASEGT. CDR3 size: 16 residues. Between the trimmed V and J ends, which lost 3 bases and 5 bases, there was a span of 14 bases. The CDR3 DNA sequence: TGTGCCAGCAGTGATCATGTTAGCAGGGATAATTCACCCCTCCACTTT. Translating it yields CASSDHVSRDNSPLHF.

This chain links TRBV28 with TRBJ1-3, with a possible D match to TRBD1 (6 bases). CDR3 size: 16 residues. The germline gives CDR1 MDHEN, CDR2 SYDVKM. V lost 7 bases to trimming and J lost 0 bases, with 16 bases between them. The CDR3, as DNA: TGTGCCAGCATCCCACCCCAGGGGAACTCTGGAAACACCATATATTTT. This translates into CASIPPQGNSGNTIYF. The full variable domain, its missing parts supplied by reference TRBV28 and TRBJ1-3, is DVKVTQSSRYLVKRTGEKVFLECVQDMDHENMFWYRQDPGLGLRLIYFSYDVKMKEKGDIPEGYSVSREKKERFSLILESASTNQTSMYLCASIPPQGNSGNTIYFGEGSWLTVV.

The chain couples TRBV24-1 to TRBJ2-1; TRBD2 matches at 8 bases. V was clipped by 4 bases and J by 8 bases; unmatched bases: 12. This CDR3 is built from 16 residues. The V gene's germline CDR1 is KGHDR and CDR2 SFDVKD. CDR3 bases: TGTGCCACCAGTGACCCTAGGGCGGGACTAGTACATGAGCAGTTCTTC. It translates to CATSDPRAGLVHEQFF.

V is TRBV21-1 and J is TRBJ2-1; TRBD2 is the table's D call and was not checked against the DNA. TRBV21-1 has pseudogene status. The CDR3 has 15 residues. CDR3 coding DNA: TGTGCCAGCATCCAAACGTCTAGCGGGAGAAATGAGCAGTTCTTC. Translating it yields CASIQTSSGRNEQFF.

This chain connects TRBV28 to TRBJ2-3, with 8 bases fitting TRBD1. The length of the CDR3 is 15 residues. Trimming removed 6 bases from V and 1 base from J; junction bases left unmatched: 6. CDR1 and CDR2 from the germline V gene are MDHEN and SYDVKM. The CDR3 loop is CASSSAGQGTDTQYF. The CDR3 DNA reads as TGTGCCAGCAGCTCCGCGGGACAGGGCACAGATACGCAGTATTTT. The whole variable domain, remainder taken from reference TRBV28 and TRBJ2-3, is DVKVTQSSRYLVKRTGEKVFLECVQDMDHENMFWYRQDPGLGLRLIYFSYDVKMKEKGDIPEGYSVSREKKERFSLILESASTNQTSMYLCASSSAGQGTDTQYFGPGTRLTVL.

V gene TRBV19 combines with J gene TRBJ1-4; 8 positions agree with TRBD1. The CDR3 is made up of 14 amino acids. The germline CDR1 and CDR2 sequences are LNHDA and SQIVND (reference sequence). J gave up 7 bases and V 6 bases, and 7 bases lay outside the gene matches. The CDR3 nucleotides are TGTGCCAGTAGGGACAGGGTGGAAAGTGAAAAACTGTTTTTT. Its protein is CASRDRVESEKLFF.

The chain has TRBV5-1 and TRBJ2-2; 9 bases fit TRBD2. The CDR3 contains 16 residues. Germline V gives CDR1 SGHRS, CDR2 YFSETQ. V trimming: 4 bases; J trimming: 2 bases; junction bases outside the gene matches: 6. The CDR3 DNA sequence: TGCGCCAGCAGCATGACTAGCGGTACTAACACCGGGGAGCTGTTTTTT. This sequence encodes CASSMTSGTNTGELFF.

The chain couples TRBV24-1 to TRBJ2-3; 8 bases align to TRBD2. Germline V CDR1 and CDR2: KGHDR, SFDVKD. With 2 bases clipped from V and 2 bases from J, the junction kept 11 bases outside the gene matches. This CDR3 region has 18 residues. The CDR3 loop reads CATSDSPGLAGTTDTQYF. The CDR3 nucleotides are TGTGCCACCAGTGATTCCCCAGGTTTAGCGGGAACCACAGATACGCAGTATTTT.

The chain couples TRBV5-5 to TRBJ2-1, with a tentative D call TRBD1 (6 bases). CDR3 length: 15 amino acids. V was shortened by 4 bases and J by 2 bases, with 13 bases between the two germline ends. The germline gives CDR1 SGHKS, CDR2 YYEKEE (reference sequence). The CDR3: CASSLTGDTYNEQFF. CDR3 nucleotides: TGTGCCAGCAGCCTGACAGGTGACACCTACAATGAGCAGTTCTTC.

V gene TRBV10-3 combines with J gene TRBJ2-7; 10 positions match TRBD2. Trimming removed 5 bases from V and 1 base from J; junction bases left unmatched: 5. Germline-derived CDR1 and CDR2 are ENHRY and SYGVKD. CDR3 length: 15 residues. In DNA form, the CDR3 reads TGTGCCATCAGTCGCAGCGGGGGGGCGTCCTACGAGCAGTACTTC. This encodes CAISRSGGASYEQYF.